The 9 T cell receptor beta chains below all came from one sample that was sequenced in a study of cytomegalovirus exposure and HLA in healthy donors. The PCR ran on 60 Vbeta and 13 Jbeta primers. Libraries were prepared by immunoSEQ multiplex PCR; TCRdb keeps only in-frame clonotypes and omits some of them. The table shows roughly 200,000 clones, with roughly 80% occurring only once. Material for sequencing was PBMCs. The receptors were sampled from a man between 35 and 55 years old in good health and CMV-seronegative.

The gene calls are TRBV29-1 and TRBJ1-5; no clear D. The CDR3 loop spans 14 amino acids. Germline V gives CDR1 SQVTM, CDR2 ANQGSEA. The V gene lost 5 bases and the J gene lost 0 bases, with 11 bases spanning the gap. CDR3 amino acids: CSVYITDSNQPQHF. The CDR3 bases are TGCAGCGTTTATATTACAGATAGCAATCAGCCCCAGCATTTT.

This chain connects TRBV27 to TRBJ1-1; a weak D match, TRBD1 (5 bases). With 10 bases removed from V and 3 bases from J, the gap between germline ends came to 18 bases. The germline V gene has CDR1 MNHEY and CDR2 SMNVEV (reference sequence). The CDR3 is made up of 14 amino acids. CDR3 coding DNA: TGTGCCACCCAAACAGGCTTCTTGGACACTGAAGCTTTCTTT. Translated: CATQTGFLDTEAFF.

The chain recombines TRBV18 with TRBJ2-7; TRBD1 matches 12 bases. CDR1 is KGHSH, CDR2 LQKENI, per germline. This CDR3 region has 15 residues. With V trimmed by 3 bases and J by 7 bases, 7 bases remained unmatched. The CDR3 protein is CASSPGTGGSGEQYF. The CDR3 DNA reads TGTGCCAGCTCACCGGGGACAGGGGGCTCGGGGGAGCAGTACTTC. The full variable domain, in which reference TRBV18 and TRBJ2-7 provide the parts outside the CDR3, is NAGVMQNPRHLVRRRGQEARLRCSPMKGHSHVYWYRQLPEEGLKFMVYLQKENIIDESGMPKERFSAEFPKEGPSILRIQQVVRGDSAAYFCASSPGTGGSGEQYFGPGTRLTVT.

The V gene is TRBV21-1, the J gene TRBJ1-5; TRBD1, the table's D call, was not compared with the DNA. TRBV21-1 corresponds to a pseudogene. The CDR3 covers 16 residues. The CDR3 region has the DNA TGTGCCAGCAGCATCAAGGGGGATTATAGCAATCAGCCCCAGCATTTT. This encodes CASSIKGDYSNQPQHF.

This clone is categorized as medium-sized. J is TRBJ2-7 and V is TRBV5-1, with D possibly being TRBD1 (6 bases). This CDR3 contains 15 residues. V lost 2 bases and J 5 bases, leaving 17 bases between the germline ends. Germline V lookup: CDR1 SGHRS, CDR2 YFSETQ. The DNA for the CDR3 is TGCGCCAGCAGCTTAGACAGGCCACCTTGGGACGAGCAGTACTTC. This sequence encodes CASSLDRPPWDEQYF.

This clone has just one count. This chain uses TRBV19 with TRBJ1-2, with no clear D. CDR3 length: 13 residues. The germline V gene encodes CDR1 LNHDA and CDR2 SQIVND (reference sequence). Trimming removed 3 bases at V and 2 bases at J, with 7 bases between. The CDR3 DNA sequence: TGTGCCAGTAGTATTGGACTAAACTATGGCTACACCTTC. Protein: CASSIGLNYGYTF.

This clone was counted a single time. This chain links TRBV14 with TRBJ2-1; weak D call: TRBD1 (5 bases). V gave up 3 bases and J gave up 7 bases, with 19 bases separating them. The germline V gene has CDR1 SGHDN and CDR2 FVKESK. The CDR3 is made up of 16 amino acids. The CDR3 DNA follows: TGTGCCAGCAGCCATAACAGGAAGCCCTCCGGGAATGAGCAGTTCTTC. Amino acid sequence: CASSHNRKPSGNEQFF.

J is TRBJ2-1 and V is TRBV5-1; D may be TRBD2 (5 bases). The CDR3 loop spans 12 amino acids. V was trimmed by 4 bases and J by 8 bases, leaving 10 bases between them. Germline V lookup: CDR1 SGHRS, CDR2 YFSETQ. CDR3 nucleotide sequence: TGCGCCAGCAGCGGAGAACTAGATGAGCAGTTCTTC. It encodes CASSGELDEQFF.

This chain joins TRBV4-1 and TRBJ1-2; 12 bases agree with TRBD1. The CDR3 is made up of 18 amino acids. Germline assignment: CDR1 MGHRA and CDR2 YSYEKL. V trimming: 1 base; J trimming: 3 bases; junction bases outside the gene matches: 9. CDR3 loop: CASSQVGTGGELDYGYTF. The CDR3 DNA sequence: TGCGCCAGCAGCCAAGTAGGGACAGGGGGCGAGCTGGACTATGGCTACACCTTC.